This T cell receptor beta chain appears in the sequencing data of a study of cytomegalovirus exposure and HLA in healthy donors. PCR used 60 Vbeta primers and 13 Jbeta primers. The repertoire was sequenced with immunoSEQ multiplex PCR; TCRdb's copy has only in-frame clones and lacks some. In the table there are roughly 100,000 clones, roughly four fifths of which are singletons. The CDR3 sequence is 22 residues long. The ends were cut back, 2 bases at V and 3 bases at J, with 34 bases in the middle. Germline CDR1 and CDR2: GTSNPN and SVGIG (reference sequence). This TCR derives from an older woman in good health and CMV-seropositive. The sample comprised PBMCs. V and J are TRBV30 and TRBJ1-4; no clear D. The CDR3 nucleotides read TGTGCCTGGAGTTCAAGTTTTTTACAATTCTGGGCAGTTGAGCAAGCTAATGAAAAACTGTTTTTT. Its translation: CAWSSSFLQFWAVEQANEKLFF.